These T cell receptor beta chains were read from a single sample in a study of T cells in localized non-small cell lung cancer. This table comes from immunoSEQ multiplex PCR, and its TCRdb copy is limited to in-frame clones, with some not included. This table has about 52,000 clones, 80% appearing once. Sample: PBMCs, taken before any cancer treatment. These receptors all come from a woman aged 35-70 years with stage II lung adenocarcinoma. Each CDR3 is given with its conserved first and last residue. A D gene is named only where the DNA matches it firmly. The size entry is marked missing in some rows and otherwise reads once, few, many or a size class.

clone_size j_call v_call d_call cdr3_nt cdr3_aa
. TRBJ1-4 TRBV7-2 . TGTGCCAGCAGCTTTATGTGGGGGAATAATGAAAAACTGTTTTTT CASSFMWGNNEKLFF
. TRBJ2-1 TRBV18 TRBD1 TGTGCCAGCTCACCCGGGACAGGGGCCTACAATGAGCAGTTCTTC CASSPGTGAYNEQFF
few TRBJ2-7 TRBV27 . TGTGCCAGCAGTTCGGGTTGGGGGACGAGCTCCTACGAGCAGTACTTC CASSSGWGTSSYEQYF
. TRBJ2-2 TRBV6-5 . TGTGCCAGCAGTTACTCCGAAACGGGTGTCACCGGGGAGCTGTTTTTT CASSYSETGVTGELFF
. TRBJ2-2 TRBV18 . TGTGCCAGCTCATCTTCAGGGGTAACCGGGGAGCTGTTTTTT CASSSSGVTGELFF
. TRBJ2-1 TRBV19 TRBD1 TGTGCCAGTAGTATAGATTCCACAGGGGCGGAAAATGAGCAGTTCTTC CASSIDSTGAENEQFF
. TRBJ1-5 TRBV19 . TGTGCCAGTAGTATAGATGGTGGAGGCGGTAGCAATCAGCCCCAGCATTTT CASSIDGGGGSNQPQHF
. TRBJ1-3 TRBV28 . TGTGCCAGCAGCCCCTGGACAGATCTCTCTGGAAACACCATATATTTT CASSPWTDLSGNTIYF
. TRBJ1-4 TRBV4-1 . TGCGCCAGCAGCCAGCAACCTACCTCAGGGGCAACTAATGAAAAACTGTTTTTT CASSQQPTSGATNEKLFF
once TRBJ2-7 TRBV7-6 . TGTGCCAGCAGCTTACTGCAGGAGGACGAGCAGTACTTC CASSLLQEDEQYF
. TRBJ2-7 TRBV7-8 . TGTGCCAGCAGCCCACGGTCCGACATATCCTACGAGCAGTACTTC CASSPRSDISYEQYF
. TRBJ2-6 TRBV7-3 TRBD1 TGTGCCAGCAGCCGGCCCTCTCGGGACAGCCACTCTGGGGCCAACGTCCTGACTTTC CASSRPSRDSHSGANVLTF
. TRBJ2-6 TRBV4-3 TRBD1 TGCGCCAGCAGCCAAGGACAGGGGGCCTCTGGGGCCAACGTCCTGACTTTC CASSQGQGASGANVLTF
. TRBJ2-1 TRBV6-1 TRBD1 TGTGCCAGCAGCGTACAGGGGGCAACCTACAATGAGCAGTTCTTC CASSVQGATYNEQFF
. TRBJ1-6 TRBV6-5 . TGTGCCAGCCAGAGGTCGAGCTCCTATAATTCACCCCTCCACTTT CASQRSSSYNSPLHF
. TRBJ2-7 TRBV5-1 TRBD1 TGCGCCAGCACTCAGAGACAGGGGTCCATCTACGAGCAGTACTTC CASTQRQGSIYEQYF